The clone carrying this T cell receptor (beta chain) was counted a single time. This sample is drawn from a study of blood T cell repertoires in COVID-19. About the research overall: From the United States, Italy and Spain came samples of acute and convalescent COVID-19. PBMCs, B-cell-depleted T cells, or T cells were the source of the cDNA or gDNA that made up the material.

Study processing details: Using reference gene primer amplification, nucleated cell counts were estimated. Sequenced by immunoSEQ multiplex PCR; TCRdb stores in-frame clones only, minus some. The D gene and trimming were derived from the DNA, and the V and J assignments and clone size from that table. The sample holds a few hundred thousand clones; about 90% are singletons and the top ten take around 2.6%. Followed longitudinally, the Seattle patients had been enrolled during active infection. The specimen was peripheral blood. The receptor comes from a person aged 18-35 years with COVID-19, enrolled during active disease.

CDR3 sequence (DNA): TGTGCCAGCAGCCAACTAGGATTCTACGAGCAGTACTTC. It codes for CASSQLGFYEQYF. The chain is built from TRBV3-1 (or the pseudogene TRBV3-2) and TRBJ2-7; D is ambiguous. The V gene's germline CDR1 is LGHDT and CDR2 YNNKEL (reference sequence). The CDR3 loop spans 13 amino acids. Trimming left V 2 bases short and J 3 bases short, with 8 bases between.